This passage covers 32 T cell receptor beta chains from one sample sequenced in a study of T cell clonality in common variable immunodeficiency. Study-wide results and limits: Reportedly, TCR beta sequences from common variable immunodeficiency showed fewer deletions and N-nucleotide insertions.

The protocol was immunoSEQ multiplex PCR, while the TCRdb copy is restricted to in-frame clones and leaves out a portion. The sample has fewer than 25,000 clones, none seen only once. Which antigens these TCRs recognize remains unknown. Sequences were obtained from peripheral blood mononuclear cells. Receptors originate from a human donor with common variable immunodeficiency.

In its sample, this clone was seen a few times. The CDR3 DNA, read in part, is TGTGCCAGCGGAGGGACAGGGGCCTACGAG. Translation: CASGGTGAYE. The CDR3 reads in full as CASGGTGAYEQYF. This rearrangement joins TRBV2 to TRBJ2-7, with 10 bases that match TRBD1. The read is 3 residues too short to cover the CDR3 end, so that end is filled in from the germline J gene. Germline CDR1 reads SNHLY; CDR2 reads FYNNEI. Trimming cost V 8 bases and J 2 bases; bases outside gene matches: 3. The CDR3 is 13 amino acids.

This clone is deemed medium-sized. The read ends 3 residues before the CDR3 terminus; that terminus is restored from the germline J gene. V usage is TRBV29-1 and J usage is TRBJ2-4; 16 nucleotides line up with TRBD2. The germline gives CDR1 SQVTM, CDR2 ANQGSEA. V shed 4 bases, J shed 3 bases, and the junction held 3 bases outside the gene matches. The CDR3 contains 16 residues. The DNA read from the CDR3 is TGCAGCGTTGGGGGACTAGCGGGGGGGAACAAAAACATT. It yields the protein CSVGGLAGGNKNI. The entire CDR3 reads CSVGGLAGGNKNIQYF.

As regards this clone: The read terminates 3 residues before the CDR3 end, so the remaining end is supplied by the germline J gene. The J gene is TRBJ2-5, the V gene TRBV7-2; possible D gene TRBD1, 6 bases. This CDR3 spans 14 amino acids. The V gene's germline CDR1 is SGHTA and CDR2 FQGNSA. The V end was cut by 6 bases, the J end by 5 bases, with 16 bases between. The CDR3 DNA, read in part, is TGTGCCAGCAGACTATCGACAGGTCGGGAGACC. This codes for CASRLSTGRET. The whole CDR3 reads CASRLSTGRETQYF.

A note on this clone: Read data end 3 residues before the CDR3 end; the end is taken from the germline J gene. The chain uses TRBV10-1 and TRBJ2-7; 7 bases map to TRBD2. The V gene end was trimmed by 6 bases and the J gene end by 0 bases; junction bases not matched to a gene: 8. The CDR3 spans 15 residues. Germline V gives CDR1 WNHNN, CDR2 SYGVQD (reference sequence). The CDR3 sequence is CASRDFQRGSYEQYF. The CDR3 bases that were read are TGCGCCAGCAGAGACTTCCAGCGGGGCTCCTACGAG.

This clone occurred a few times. CDR3 DNA (partial): TGTGCCAGCAGTCCGGGACAGGGGTGGGCCGGGGAG. Protein: CASSPGQGWAGE. The CDR3 reads in full as CASSPGQGWAGELFF. J is TRBJ2-2 and V is TRBV5-6, with 10 bases lining up with TRBD1. The read falls 3 residues short of the CDR3 end, and the missing part is taken from the germline J gene. Germline V gene sequence: CDR1 SGHDT, CDR2 YYEEEE. Unmatched junction bases numbered 7, after V lost 5 bases and J lost 6 bases. The length of the CDR3 is 15 residues.

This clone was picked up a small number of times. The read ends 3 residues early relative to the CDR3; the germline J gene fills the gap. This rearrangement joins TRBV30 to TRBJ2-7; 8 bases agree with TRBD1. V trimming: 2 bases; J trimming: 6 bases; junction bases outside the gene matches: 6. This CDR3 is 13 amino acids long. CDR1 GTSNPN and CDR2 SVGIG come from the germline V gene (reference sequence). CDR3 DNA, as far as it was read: TGTGCCTGGAGTTCCGGGACAGGAGGCGAG. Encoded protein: CAWSSGTGGE. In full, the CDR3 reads CAWSSGTGGEQYF.

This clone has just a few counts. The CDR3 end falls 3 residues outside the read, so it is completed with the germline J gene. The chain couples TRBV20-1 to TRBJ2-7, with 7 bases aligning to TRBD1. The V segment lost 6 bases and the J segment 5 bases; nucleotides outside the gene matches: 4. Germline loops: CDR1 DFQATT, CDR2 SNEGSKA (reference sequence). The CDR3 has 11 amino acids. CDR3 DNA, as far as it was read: TGCAGTGCACAGGGGACCCACGAG. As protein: CSAQGTHE. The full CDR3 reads CSAQGTHEQYF.

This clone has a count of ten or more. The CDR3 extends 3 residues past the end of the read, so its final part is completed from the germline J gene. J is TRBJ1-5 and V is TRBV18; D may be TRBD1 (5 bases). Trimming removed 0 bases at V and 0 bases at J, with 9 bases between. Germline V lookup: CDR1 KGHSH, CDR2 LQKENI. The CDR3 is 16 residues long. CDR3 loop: CASSPPGTYSNQPQHF. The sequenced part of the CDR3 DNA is TGTGCCAGCTCACCACCAGGGACTTATAGCAATCAGCCC.

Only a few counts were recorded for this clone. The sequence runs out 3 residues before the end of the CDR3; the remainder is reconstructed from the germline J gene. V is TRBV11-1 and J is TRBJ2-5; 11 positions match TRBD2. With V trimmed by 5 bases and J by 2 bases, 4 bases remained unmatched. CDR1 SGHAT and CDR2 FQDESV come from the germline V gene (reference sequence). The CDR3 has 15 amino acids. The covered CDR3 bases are TGTGCCAGCAGCATGCGACTAGCGGGACAAGAGACC. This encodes CASSMRLAGQET. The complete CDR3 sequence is CASSMRLAGQETQYF.

CDR3 region: CASSRQDGGSRDEQYF. The sequenced CDR3 bases are TGTGCCAGCAGTCGGCAGGATGGGGGGTCGAGGGACGAG. The chain joins TRBV6-2 or TRBV6-3 to TRBJ2-7, with D perhaps matching TRBD2 (6 bases). Read data end 3 residues before the CDR3 end; the end is taken from the germline J gene. CDR1 and CDR2 (germline): MNHEY, SVGEGT. The CDR3 totals 16 residues. Between the trimmed V and J ends, which lost 5 bases and 5 bases, there was a span of 22 bases.

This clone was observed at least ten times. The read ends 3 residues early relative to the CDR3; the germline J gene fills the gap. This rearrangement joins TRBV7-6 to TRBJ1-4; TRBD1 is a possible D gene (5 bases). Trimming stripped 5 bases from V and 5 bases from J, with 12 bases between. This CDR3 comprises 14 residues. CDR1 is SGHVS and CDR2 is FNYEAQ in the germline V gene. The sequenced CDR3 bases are TGTGCCAGCAGCCCTACAGGAGACAATGAAAAA. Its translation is CASSPTGDNEK. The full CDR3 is CASSPTGDNEKLFF.

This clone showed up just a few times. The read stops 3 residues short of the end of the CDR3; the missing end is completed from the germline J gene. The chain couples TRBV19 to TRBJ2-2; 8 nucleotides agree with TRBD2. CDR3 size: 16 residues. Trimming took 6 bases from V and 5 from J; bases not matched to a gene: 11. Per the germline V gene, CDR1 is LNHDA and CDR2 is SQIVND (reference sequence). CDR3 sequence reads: CASRGGAGVKTGELFF. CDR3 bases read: TGTGCCAGTAGGGGTGGAGCGGGGGTTAAAACCGGGGAG.

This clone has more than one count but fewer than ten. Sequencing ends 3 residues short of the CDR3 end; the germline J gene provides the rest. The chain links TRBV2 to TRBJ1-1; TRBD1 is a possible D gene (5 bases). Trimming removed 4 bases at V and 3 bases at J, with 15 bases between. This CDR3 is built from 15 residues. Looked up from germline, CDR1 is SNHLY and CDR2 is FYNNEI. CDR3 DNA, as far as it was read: TGTGCCAGCAGTGCAATGGCAGGGAGGTACACTGAA. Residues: CASSAMAGRYTE. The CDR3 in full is CASSAMAGRYTEAFF.

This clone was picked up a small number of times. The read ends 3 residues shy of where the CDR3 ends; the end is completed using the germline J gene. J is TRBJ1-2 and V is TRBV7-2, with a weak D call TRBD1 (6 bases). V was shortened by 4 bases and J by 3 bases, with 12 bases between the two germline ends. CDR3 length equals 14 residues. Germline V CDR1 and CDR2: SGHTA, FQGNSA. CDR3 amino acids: CASSSQQGDYGYTF. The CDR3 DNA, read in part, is TGTGCCAGCAGCTCACAACAGGGTGACTATGGC.

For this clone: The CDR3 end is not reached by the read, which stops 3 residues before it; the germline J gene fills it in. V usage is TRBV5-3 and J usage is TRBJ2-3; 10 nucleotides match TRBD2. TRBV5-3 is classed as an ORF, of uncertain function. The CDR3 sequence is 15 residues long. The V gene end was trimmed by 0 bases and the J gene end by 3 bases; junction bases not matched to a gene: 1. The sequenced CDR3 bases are TGTGCCAGAAGCTTGGCTAGCGGGGGTACAGATACG. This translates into CARSLASGGTDT. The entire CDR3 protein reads CARSLASGGTDTQYF.

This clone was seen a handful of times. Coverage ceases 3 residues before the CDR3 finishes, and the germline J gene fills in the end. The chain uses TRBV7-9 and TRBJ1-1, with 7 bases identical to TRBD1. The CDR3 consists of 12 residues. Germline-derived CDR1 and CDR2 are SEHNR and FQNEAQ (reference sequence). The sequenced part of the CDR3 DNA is TGTGCCAGCAGCTTAGGACAGGGCGCA. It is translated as CASSLGQGA. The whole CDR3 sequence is CASSLGQGAAFF. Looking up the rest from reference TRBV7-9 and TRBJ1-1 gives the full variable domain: DTGVSQNPRHKITKRGQNVTFRCDPISEHNRLYWYRQTLGQGPEFLTYFQNEAQLEKSRLLSDRFSAERPKGSFSTLEIQRTEQGDSAMYLCASSLGQGAAFFGQGTRLTVV.

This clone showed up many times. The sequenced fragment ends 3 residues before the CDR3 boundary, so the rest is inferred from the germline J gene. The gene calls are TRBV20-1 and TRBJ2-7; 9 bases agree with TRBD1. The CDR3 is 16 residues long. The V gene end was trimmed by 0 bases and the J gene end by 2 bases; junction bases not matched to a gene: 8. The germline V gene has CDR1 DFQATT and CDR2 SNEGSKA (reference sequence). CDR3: CSARDPTGGSPYEQYF. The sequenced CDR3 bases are TGCAGTGCTAGAGACCCGACAGGGGGATCCCCCTACGAG.

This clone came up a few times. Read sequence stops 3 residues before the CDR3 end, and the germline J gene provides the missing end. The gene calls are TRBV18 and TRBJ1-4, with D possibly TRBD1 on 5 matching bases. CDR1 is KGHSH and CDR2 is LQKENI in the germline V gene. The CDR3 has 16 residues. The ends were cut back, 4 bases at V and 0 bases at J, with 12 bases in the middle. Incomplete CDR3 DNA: TGTGCCAGCTCACTCGCGGGGCGGGCAACTAATGAAAAA. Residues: CASSLAGRATNEK. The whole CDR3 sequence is CASSLAGRATNEKLFF.

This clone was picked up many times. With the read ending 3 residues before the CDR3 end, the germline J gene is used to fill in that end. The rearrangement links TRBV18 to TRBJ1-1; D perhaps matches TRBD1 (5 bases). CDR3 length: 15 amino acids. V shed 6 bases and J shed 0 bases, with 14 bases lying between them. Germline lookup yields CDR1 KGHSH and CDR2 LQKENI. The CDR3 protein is CASSQMGLMNTEAFF. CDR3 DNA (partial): TGTGCCAGCTCCCAGATGGGGCTCATGAACACTGAA.

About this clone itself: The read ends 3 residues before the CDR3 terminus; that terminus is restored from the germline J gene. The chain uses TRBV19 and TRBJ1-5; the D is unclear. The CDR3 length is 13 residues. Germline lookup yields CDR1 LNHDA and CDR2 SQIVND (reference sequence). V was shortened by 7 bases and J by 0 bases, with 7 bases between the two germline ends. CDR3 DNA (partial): TGTGCCAGTACCTCGGTTAGCAATCAGCCC. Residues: CASTSVSNQP. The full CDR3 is CASTSVSNQPQHF.

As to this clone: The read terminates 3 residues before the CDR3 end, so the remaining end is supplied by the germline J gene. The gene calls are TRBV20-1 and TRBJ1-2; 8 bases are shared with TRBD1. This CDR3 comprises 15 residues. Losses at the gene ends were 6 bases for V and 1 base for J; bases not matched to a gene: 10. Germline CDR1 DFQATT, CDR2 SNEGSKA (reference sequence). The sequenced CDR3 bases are TGCAGTGCACCCGTCCAGGGGGCTCTTAACTATGGC. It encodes CSAPVQGALNYG. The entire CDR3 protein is CSAPVQGALNYGYTF.

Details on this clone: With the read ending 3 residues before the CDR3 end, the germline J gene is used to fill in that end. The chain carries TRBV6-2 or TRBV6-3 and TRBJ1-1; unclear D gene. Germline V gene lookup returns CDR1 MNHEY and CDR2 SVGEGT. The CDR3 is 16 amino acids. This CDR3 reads CASSYSISGIKKGAFF. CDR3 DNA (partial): TGTGCCAGCAGTTACTCGATATCGGGGATAAAAAAGGGA.

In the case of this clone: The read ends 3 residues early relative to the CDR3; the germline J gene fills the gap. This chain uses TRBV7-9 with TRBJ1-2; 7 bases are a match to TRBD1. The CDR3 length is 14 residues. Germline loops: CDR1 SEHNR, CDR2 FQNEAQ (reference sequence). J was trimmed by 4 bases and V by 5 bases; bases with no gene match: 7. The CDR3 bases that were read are TGTGCCAGCAGCCACGACAGGGCCTTCTATGGC. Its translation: CASSHDRAFYG. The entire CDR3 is CASSHDRAFYGYTF. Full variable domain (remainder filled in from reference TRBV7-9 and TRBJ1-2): DTGVSQNPRHKITKRGQNVTFRCDPISEHNRLYWYRQTLGQGPEFLTYFQNEAQLEKSRLLSDRFSAERPKGSFSTLEIQRTEQGDSAMYLCASSHDRAFYGYTFGSGTRLTVV.

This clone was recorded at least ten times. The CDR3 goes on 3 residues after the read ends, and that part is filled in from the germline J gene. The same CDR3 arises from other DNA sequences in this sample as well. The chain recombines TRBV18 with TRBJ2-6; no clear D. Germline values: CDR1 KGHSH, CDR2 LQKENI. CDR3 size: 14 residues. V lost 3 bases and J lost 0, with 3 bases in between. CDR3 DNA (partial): TGTGCCAGCTCACCTAACTCTGGGGCCAACGTC. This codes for CASSPNSGANV. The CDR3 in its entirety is CASSPNSGANVLTF. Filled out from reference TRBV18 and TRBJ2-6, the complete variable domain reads NAGVMQNPRHLVRRRGQEARLRCSPMKGHSHVYWYRQLPEEGLKFMVYLQKENIIDESGMPKERFSAEFPKEGPSILRIQQVVRGDSAAYFCASSPNSGANVLTFGAGSRLTVL.

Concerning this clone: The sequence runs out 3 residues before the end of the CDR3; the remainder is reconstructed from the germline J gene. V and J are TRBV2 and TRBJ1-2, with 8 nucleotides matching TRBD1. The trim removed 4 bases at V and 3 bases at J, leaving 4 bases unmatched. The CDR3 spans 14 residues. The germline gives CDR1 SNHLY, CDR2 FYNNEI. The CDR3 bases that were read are TGTGCCAGCAGTGTGGCAGGGGGCGACTATGGC. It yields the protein CASSVAGGDYG. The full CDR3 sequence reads CASSVAGGDYGYTF.

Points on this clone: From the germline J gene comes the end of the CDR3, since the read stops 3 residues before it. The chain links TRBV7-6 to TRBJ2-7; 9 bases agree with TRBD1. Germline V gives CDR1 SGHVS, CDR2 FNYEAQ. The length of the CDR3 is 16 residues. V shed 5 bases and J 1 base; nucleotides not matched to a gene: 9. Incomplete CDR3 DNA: TGTGCCAGCAGCCGGGGGACGGACAGGGGTTCCTACGAG. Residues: CASSRGTDRGSYE. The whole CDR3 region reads CASSRGTDRGSYEQYF.

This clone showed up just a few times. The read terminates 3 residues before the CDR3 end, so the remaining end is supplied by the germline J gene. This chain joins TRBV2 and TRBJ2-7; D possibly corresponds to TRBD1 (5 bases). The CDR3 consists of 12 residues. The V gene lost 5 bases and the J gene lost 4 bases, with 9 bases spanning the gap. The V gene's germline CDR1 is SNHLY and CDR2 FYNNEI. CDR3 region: CASSPGLYEQYF. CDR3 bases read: TGTGCCAGCAGTCCAGGGTTGTACGAG.

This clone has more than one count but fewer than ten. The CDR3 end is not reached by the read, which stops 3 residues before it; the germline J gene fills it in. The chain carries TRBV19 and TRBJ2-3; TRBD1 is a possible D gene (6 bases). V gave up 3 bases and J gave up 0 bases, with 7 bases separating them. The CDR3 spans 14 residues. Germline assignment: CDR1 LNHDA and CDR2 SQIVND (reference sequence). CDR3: CASSMGASTDTQYF. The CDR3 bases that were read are TGTGCCAGTAGTATGGGGGCGAGCACAGATACG.

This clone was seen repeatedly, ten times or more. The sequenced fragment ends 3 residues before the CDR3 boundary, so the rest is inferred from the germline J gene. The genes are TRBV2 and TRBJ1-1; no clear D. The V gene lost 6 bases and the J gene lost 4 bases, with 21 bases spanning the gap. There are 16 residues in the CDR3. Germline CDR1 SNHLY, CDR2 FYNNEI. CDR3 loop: CASSWTPGLMGTEAFF. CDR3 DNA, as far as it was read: TGTGCCAGCAGCTGGACTCCGGGGTTGATGGGCACTGAA.

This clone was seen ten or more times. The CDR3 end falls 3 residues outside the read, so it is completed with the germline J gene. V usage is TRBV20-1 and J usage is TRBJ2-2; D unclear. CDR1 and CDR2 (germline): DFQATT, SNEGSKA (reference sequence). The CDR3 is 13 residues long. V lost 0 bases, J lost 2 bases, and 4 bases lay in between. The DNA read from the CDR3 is TGCAGTGCTAGAGAGACTAACACCGGGGAG. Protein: CSARETNTGE. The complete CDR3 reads CSARETNTGELFF.

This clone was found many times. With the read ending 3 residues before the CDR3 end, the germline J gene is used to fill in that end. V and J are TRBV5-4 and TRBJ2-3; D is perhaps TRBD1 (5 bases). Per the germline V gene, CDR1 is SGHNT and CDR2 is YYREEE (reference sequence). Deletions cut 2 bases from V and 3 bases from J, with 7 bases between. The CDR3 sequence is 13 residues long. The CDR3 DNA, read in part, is TGTGCCAGCAGCTTTAAGGGGACAGATACG. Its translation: CASSFKGTDT. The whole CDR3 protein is CASSFKGTDTQYF.

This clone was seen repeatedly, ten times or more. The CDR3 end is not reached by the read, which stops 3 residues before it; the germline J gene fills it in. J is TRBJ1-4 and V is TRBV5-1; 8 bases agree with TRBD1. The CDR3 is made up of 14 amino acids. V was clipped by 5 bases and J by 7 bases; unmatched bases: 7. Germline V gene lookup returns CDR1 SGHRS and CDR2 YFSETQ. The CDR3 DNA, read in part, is TGCGCCAGCAGTGAAAGGACAGGGAGTGAAAAA. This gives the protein CASSERTGSEK. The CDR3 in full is CASSERTGSEKLFF.